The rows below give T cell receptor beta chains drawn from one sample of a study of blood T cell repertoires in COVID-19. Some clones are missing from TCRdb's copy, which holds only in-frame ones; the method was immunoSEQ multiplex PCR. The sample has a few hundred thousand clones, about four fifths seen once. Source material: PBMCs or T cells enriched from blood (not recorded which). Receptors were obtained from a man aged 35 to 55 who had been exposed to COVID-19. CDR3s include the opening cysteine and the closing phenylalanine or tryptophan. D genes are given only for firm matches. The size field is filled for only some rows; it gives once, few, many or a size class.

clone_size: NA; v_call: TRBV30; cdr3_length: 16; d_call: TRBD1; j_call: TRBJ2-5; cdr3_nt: TGTGCCTGGATATTGGGGACAGGGGGGTACCAAGAGACCCAGTACTTC; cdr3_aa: CAWILGTGGYQETQYF
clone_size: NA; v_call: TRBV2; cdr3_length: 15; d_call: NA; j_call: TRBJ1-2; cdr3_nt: TGTGCCAGCAGGGGGAGGGACGACCACTACTATGGCTACACCTTC; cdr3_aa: CASRGRDDHYYGYTF
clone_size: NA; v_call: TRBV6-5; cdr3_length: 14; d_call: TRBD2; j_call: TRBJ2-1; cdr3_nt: TGTGCCAGCAACCCGCCGGGAGGGCGGTATGAGCAGTTCTTC; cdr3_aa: CASNPPGGRYEQFF
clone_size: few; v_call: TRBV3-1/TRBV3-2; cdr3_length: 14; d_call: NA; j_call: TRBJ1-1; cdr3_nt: TGTGCCAGCGCAGCACGGGGGATCGGGACTGAAGCTTTCTTT; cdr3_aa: CASAARGIGTEAFF
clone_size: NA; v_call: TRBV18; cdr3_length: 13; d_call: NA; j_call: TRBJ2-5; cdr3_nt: TGTGCCAGCTCACGTGAGGAGGTAGAGACCCAGTACTTC; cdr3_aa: CASSREEVETQYF
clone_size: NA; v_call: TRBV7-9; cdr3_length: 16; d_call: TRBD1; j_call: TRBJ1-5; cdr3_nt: TGTGCCAGCAGCCGGTCCGGACAGGGGGGGAATCAGCCCCAGCATTTT; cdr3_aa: CASSRSGQGGNQPQHF
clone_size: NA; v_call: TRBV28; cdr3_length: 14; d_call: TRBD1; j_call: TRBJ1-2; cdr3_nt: TGTGCCAGCAGTTCTACAGGGGGCGTCTATGGCTACACCTTC; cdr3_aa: CASSSTGGVYGYTF
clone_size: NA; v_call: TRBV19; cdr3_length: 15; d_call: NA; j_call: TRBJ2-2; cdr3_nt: TGTGCCAGTAGCGTTGGGACTTCCCTGATCGGGGAGCTGTTTTTT; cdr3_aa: CASSVGTSLIGELFF
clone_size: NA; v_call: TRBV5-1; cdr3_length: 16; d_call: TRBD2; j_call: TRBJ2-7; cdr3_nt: TGCGCCAGCAGCCCGATGCGGACTAGCGGGATTAAGGAGCAGTACTTC; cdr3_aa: CASSPMRTSGIKEQYF
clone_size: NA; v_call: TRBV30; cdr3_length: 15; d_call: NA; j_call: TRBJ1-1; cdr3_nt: TGTGCCTGGAGAGGCGAACAGGGCCATAACACTGAAGCTTTCTTT; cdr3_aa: CAWRGEQGHNTEAFF
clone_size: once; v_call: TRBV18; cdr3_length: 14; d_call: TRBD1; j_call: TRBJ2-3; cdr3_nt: TGTGCCAGGAGAGGGACAGGGGCGACAGATACGCAGTATTTT; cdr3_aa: CARRGTGATDTQYF
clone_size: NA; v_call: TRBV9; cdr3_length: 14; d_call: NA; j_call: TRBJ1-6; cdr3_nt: TGTGCCAGCAGCGGTAACAGTCCCAATTCACCCCTCCACTTT; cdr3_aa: CASSGNSPNSPLHF
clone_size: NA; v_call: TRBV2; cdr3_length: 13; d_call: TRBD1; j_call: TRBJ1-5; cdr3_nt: TGTGCCAGCACACAGGGGTTCAATCAGCCCCAGCATTTT; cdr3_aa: CASTQGFNQPQHF
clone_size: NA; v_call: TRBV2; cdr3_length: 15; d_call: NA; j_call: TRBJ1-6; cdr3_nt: TGTGCCAGCCTCGGGGGAGAATCCTATAATTCACCCCTCCACTTT; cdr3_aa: CASLGGESYNSPLHF
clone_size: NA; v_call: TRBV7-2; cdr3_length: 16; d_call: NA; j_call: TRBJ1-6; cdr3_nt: TGTGCCAGCAGCCCCCAGTCGGGAGTCATTAATTCACCCCTCCACTTT; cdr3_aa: CASSPQSGVINSPLHF
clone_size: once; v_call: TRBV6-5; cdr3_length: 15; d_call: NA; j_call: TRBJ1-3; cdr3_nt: TGTGCCAGCAGAGAGACAGCTGTCTCTGGAAACACCATATATTTT; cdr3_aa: CASRETAVSGNTIYF
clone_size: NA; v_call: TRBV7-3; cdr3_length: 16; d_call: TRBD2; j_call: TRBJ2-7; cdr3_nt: TGTGCCAGCAGCTTAACCGGGGGGTATCGCGTATACGAGCAGTACTTC; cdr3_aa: CASSLTGGYRVYEQYF
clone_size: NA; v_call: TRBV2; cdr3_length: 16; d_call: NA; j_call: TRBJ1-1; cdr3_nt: TGTGCCAGCAGCCTCGTCCCGGACAGCCCGAACACTGAAGCTTTCTTT; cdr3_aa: CASSLVPDSPNTEAFF
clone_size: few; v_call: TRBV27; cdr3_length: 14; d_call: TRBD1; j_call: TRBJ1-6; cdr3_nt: TGTGCCAGCAACCACAGGGGAGATAATTCACCCCTCCACTTT; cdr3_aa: CASNHRGDNSPLHF
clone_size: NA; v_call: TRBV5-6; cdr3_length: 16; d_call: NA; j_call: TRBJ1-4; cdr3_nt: TGTGCCAGCAGCTGGAATCAGGGGAGAGCTAATGAAAAACTGTTTTTT; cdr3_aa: CASSWNQGRANEKLFF
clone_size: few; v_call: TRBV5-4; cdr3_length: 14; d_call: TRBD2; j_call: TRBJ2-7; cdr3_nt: TGTGCCAGCAGCTCGAGGACTAGCGGGGACGAGCAGTACTTC; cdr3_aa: CASSSRTSGDEQYF
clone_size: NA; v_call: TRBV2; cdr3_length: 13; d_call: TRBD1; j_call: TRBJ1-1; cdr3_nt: TGTGCCAGCCGGGACAGGGTGCGCACTGAAGCTTTCTTT; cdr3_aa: CASRDRVRTEAFF